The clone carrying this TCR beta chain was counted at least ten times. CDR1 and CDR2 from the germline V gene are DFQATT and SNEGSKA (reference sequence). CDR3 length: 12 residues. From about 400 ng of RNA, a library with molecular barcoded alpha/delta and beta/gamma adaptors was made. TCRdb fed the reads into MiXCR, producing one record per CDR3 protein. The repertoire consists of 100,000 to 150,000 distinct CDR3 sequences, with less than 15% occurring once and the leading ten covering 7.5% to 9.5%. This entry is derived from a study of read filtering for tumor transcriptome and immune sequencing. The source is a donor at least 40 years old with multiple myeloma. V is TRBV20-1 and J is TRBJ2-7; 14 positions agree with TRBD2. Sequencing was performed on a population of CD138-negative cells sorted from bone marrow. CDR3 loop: CAGTSGRDEQYF. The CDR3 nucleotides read TGCGCTGGGACTAGCGGGAGAGATGAGCAGTACTTC.